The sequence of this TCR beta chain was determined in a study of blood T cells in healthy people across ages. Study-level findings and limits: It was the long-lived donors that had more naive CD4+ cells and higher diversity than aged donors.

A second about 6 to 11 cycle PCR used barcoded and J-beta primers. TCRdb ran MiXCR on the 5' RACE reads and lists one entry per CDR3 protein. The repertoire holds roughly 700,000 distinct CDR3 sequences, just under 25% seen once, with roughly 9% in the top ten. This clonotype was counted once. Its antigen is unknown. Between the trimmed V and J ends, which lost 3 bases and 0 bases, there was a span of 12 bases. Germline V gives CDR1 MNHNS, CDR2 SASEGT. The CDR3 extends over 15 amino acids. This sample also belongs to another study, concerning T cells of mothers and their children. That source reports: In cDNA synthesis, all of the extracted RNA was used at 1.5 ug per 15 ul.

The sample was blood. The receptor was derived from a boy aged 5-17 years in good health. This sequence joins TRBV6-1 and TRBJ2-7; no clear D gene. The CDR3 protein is CASSDVPGSSYEQYF. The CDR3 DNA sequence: TGTGCCAGCAGTGATGTTCCGGGTAGCTCCTACGAGCAGTACTTC.